One and the same sample provided the 10 T cell receptor beta chains below, sequenced in a study of blood T cell repertoires in COVID-19. Assay used: immunoSEQ multiplex PCR; TCRdb lists only in-frame clones, some missing. The data contain 200,000 to 300,000 clones, approximately 90% of them seen just once; the ten biggest clones take up 1% to 1.5%. Sequencing was carried out using PBMCs or T cells enriched from blood (not recorded which). The receptors were gathered from a woman between 40 and 55 years old with acute COVID-19.

V and J are TRBV7-2 and TRBJ2-3; D is perhaps TRBD2 (6 bases). The CDR3 has 15 residues. V gave up 2 bases and J gave up 2 bases, with 11 bases separating them. Per the germline V gene, CDR1 is SGHTA and CDR2 is FQGNSA. DNA of the CDR3: TGTGCCAGCAGCTTAATCGGGGGTTTCACAGATACGCAGTATTTT. This sequence encodes CASSLIGGFTDTQYF.

The chain joins TRBV20-1 to TRBJ2-5, with TRBD1 identical over 7 bases. V was pared by 2 bases and J by 13 bases, with 7 bases of the junction left unmatched. CDR3 length equals 11 residues. Germline CDR1 reads DFQATT; CDR2 reads SNEGSKA (reference sequence). The CDR3 DNA sequence: TGCAGTGCTAGAAAGTCTACAGGGGCGTACTTC. Encoded protein: CSARKSTGAYF.

The chain employs TRBV11-2 and TRBJ2-3, with D possibly being TRBD2 (5 bases). Germline-derived CDR1 and CDR2 are SGHAT and FQNNGV. The CDR3 spans 16 residues. V was cut by 5 bases and J by 1 base, with 16 bases left in between. The CDR3 loop is CASSQAWWRGTDTQYF. CDR3 bases: TGTGCCAGCAGCCAAGCTTGGTGGCGGGGCACAGATACGCAGTATTTT.

The gene calls are TRBV4-1 and TRBJ1-1; D unclear. The germline V and J ends were trimmed by 0 bases and 3 bases, with 14 bases remaining between them. From germline, CDR1 is MGHRA and CDR2 YSYEKL. The CDR3 totals 16 residues. The CDR3 coding sequence is TGCGCCAGCAGCCAAGATCCCCAGGTGCGGGACACTGAAGCTTTCTTT. The encoded protein is CASSQDPQVRDTEAFF.

This rearrangement joins TRBV5-5 to TRBJ1-1; no reliable D call. Germline values: CDR1 SGHKS, CDR2 YYEKEE (reference sequence). The CDR3 loop spans 12 amino acids. Trimming took off 2 bases at V and 3 bases at J, with 5 bases between the two ends. CDR3 amino acids: CASSFRDTEAFF. Written as DNA, the CDR3 is TGTGCCAGCAGCTTCCGGGACACTGAAGCTTTCTTT.

This clone was counted only a few times. The gene calls are TRBV18 and TRBJ2-1, with TRBD2 matching over 10 bases. Germline CDR1 is KGHSH and CDR2 is LQKENI. Trimming at V came to 3 bases and at J to 3 bases, leaving 8 bases not matched to a gene. The CDR3 is 17 residues long. The CDR3 region is CASSPGLAGGFYNEQFF. CDR3 sequence (DNA): TGTGCCAGCTCACCGGGGTTAGCGGGAGGCTTCTACAATGAGCAGTTCTTC. Drawing the rest from reference TRBV18 and TRBJ2-1, the complete variable domain is NAGVMQNPRHLVRRRGQEARLRCSPMKGHSHVYWYRQLPEEGLKFMVYLQKENIIDESGMPKERFSAEFPKEGPSILRIQQVVRGDSAAYFCASSPGLAGGFYNEQFFGPGTRLTVL.

This chain uses TRBV5-4 with TRBJ1-2, with TRBD1 as a possible D gene (6 bases). Germline V lookup: CDR1 SGHNT, CDR2 YYREEE (reference sequence). With 4 bases removed from V and 2 bases from J, the gap between germline ends came to 12 bases. The CDR3 consists of 14 residues. Here the CDR3 DNA reads TGTGCCAGCAGCGTGATAGGACAGAACTATGGCTACACCTTC. Its protein product is CASSVIGQNYGYTF.

The chain uses TRBV25-1 and TRBJ1-6, with 7 bases aligning to TRBD1. The V gene end was trimmed by 5 bases and the J gene end by 10 bases; junction bases not matched to a gene: 8. Per the germline V gene, CDR1 is MGHDK and CDR2 is SYGVNS. This CDR3 spans 14 amino acids. CDR3 region: CASSTGVVGSPLHF. The CDR3 DNA follows: TGTGCCAGCAGTACAGGGGTCGTAGGATCACCCCTCCACTTT.

The genes are TRBV3-1 (or the pseudogene TRBV3-2) and TRBJ2-1; D is perhaps TRBD2 (5 bases). V was trimmed by 2 bases and J by 6 bases, leaving 11 bases between them. The germline CDR1 and CDR2 sequences are LGHDT and YNNKEL (reference sequence). The CDR3 spans 14 residues. CDR3 nucleotide sequence: TGTGCCAGCAGCCAAAGGACTGGAAGCAATGAGCAGTTCTTC. This translates into CASSQRTGSNEQFF.

This clone was recorded once. The rearrangement uses TRBV11-3 and TRBJ2-1; tentative D call: TRBD1 (6 bases). This CDR3 has 14 residues. CDR1 is SGHNT, CDR2 YENEEA, per germline. With 5 bases removed from V and 3 bases from J, the gap between germline ends came to 11 bases. The CDR3 protein is CASSPGTRYNEQFF. As DNA, the CDR3 is TGTGCCAGCAGCCCGGGGACACGCTACAATGAGCAGTTCTTC.